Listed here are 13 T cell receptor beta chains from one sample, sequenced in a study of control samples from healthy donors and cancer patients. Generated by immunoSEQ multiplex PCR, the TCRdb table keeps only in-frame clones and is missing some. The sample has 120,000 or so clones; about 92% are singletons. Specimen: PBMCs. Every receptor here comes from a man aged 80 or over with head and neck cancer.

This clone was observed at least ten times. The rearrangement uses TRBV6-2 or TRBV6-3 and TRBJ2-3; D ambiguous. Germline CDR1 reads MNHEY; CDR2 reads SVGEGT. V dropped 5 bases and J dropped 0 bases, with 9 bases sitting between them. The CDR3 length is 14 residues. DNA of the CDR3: TGTGCCAGCAGTAGGCCGGAAAGCACAGATACGCAGTATTTT. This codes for CASSRPESTDTQYF.

CDR3 sequence: CASSAGFLQPQHF. CDR3 in DNA: TGTGCCAGCAGTGCAGGATTTTTACAGCCCCAGCATTTT. The V gene is TRBV9, the J gene TRBJ1-5; D is unresolved. V was cut by 5 bases and J by 7 bases, with 13 bases left in between. The CDR3 is 13 residues long. Germline V gene sequence: CDR1 SGDLS, CDR2 YYNGEE.

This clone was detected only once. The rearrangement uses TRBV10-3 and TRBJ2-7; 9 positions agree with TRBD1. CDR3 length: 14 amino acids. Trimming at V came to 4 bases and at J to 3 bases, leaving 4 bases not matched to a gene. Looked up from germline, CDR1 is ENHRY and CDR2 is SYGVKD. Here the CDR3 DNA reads TGTGCCATCAGTGGCGGGACAGGGATCTACGAGCAGTACTTC. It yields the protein CAISGGTGIYEQYF.

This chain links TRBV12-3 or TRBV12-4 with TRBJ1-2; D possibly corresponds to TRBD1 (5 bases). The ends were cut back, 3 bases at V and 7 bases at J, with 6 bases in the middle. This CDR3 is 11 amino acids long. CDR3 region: CASSFRGGYTF. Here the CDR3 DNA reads TGTGCCAGCAGTTTTAGGGGTGGCTACACCTTC.

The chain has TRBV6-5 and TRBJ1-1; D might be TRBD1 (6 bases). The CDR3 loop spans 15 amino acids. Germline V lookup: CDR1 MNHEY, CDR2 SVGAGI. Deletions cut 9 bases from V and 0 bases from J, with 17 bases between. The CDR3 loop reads CASLKGERMNTEAFF. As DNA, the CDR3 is TGTGCCAGTCTTAAGGGGGAACGGATGAACACTGAAGCTTTCTTT.

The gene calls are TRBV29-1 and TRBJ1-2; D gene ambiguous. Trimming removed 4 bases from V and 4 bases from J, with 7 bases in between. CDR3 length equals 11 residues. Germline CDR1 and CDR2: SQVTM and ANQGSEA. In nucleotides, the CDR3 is TGCAGCGTTGGGGCGGGCTATGGCTACACCTTC. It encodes CSVGAGYGYTF.

The CDR3 region is CASSPQKDGYTF. The CDR3, as DNA: TGTGCCAGCTCACCTCAGAAGGATGGCTACACCTTC. This chain joins TRBV18 and TRBJ1-2; D call uncertain. Per the germline V gene, CDR1 is KGHSH and CDR2 is LQKENI. V gave up 3 bases and J gave up 6 bases, with 8 bases separating them. The CDR3 consists of 12 residues.

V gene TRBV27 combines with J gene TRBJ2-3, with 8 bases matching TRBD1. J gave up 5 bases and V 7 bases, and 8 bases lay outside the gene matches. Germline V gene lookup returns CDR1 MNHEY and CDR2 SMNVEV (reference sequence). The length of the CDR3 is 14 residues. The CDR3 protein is CASNQNRGEDTQYF. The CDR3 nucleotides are TGTGCCAGCAACCAAAACAGGGGGGAAGATACGCAGTATTTT.

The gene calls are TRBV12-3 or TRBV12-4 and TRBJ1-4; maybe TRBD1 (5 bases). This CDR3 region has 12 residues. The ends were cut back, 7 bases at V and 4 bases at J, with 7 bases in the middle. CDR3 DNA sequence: TGTGCCAGCAACGGGGGTAATGAAAAACTGTTTTTT. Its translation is CASNGGNEKLFF.

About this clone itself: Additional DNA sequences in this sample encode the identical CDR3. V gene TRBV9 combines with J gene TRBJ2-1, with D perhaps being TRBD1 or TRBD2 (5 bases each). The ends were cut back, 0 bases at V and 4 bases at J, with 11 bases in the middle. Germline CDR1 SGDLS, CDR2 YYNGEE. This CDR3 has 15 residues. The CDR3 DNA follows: TGTGCCAGCAGCGTAGTTTCCGGGGCTTACAATGAGCAGTTCTTC. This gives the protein CASSVVSGAYNEQFF.

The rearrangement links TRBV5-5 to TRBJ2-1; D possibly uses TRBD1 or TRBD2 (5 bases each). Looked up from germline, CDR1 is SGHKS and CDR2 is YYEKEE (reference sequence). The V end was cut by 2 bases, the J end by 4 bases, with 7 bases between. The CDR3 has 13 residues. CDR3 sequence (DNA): TGTGCCAGCAGCTTCTGGGGGTACAATGAGCAGTTCTTC. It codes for CASSFWGYNEQFF.

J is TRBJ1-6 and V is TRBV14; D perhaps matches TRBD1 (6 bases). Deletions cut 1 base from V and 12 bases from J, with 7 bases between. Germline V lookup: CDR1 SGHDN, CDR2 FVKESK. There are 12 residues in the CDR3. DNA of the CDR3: TGTGCCAGCAGCCAAGTACAGGGACCCCTCCACTTT. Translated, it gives CASSQVQGPLHF. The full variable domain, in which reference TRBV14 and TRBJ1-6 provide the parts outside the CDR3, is EAGVTQFPSHSVIEKGQTVTLRCDPISGHDNLYWYRRVMGKEIKFLLHFVKESKQDESGMPNNRFLAERTGGTYSTLKVQPAELEDSGVYFCASSQVQGPLHFGNGTRLTVT.

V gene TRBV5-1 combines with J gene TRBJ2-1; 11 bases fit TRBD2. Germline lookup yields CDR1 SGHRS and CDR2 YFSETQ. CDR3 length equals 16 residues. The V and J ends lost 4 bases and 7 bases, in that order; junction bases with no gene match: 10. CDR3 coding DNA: TGCGCCAGCAGCGGAGCTACTAGCGGGGGTGGAAATGAGCAGTTCTTC. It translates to CASSGATSGGGNEQFF.